The rows below give T cell receptor beta chains drawn from one sample of a study of metastatic and nonmetastatic thyroid tumors. MiXCR reprocessed the PCR reads for TCRdb. The table lists 30,000 to 45,000 clones, roughly a quarter of them singletons, with 8% to 10% in the top ten. Material for sequencing was blood. All receptors come from a female donor with papillary thyroid cancer or a benign thyroid nodule (not recorded which). Some clones in this sample may be carry-over from other donors' samples. Each CDR3 is given with its conserved first and last residue. A D gene is named only where the DNA matches it firmly. For some rows the clone size is stated as once, few or many, or as a class when expanded; others skip it.

>TRBD1|TRBV30|many|TRBJ2-6
CAWKDRGPGANVLTF
TGTGCCTGGAAGGACAGGGGGCCTGGGGCCAACGTCCTGACTTTC
>TRBD2|TRBV5-1|many|TRBJ2-1
CASSLVGGRGPYNEQFF
TGCGCCAGCAGCTTGGTTGGCGGGAGAGGTCCCTACAATGAGCAGTTCTTC
>NA|TRBV15|many|TRBJ2-1
CATSRDVTVLKNEQFF
TGTGCCACCAGCAGAGATGTCACAGTTCTAAAGAATGAGCAGTTCTTC
>TRBD1|TRBV13|many|TRBJ2-7
CASSFGTGSEQYF
TGTGCCAGCAGCTTCGGGACAGGGTCCGAGCAGTACTTC
>TRBD1|TRBV4-2|once|TRBJ1-4
CASSQDMDRGNEKLFF
TGTGCCAGCAGCCAAGATATGGACAGGGGAAATGAAAAACTGTTTTTT
>NA|TRBV9|many|TRBJ2-1
CASSVSPSDEQFF
TGTGCCAGCAGCGTGAGCCCCTCGGATGAGCAGTTCTTC
>NA|TRBV24-1|few|TRBJ2-3
CATSDPMGDLADTQYF
TGTGCCACCAGTGATCCAATGGGAGATCTCGCAGATACGCAGTATTTT
>NA|TRBV6-6|few|TRBJ2-5
CASSYSSWVKTQYF
TGTGCCAGCAGTTACTCGAGTTGGGTTAAGACCCAGTACTTC
>NA|TRBV30|NA|TRBJ1-5
CAWSTGTNQPQHF
TGTGCCTGGAGTACCGGGACCAATCAGCCCCAGCATTTT
>NA|TRBV3-1|few|TRBJ2-7
CASRIQGSYEQYF
TGTGCCAGCAGAATTCAGGGCTCCTACGAGCAGTACTTC
>NA|TRBV10-3|few|TRBJ2-7
CAISDGKGAYEQYF
TGTGCGATCAGTGACGGGAAGGGGGCCTACGAGCAGTACTTC
>TRBD2|TRBV6-4|few|TRBJ2-3
CASSPGGWTDTQYF
TGTGCCAGCAGTCCCGGGGGGTGGACAGATACGCAGTATTTT
>TRBD1|TRBV5-1|many|TRBJ2-7
CATPLGQGCHEQYF
TGCGCCACCCCCCTGGGACAGGGTTGCCACGAGCAGTACTTC
>NA|TRBV6-2/TRBV6-3|few|TRBJ2-7
CASSLSPLGILAYEQYF
TGTGCCAGCAGCCTCTCCCCCTTGGGAATCCTTGCCTACGAGCAGTACTTC
>NA|TRBV28|few|TRBJ2-1
CASSLDPLLYNEQFF
TGTGCCAGCAGTTTAGACCCGTTATTATACAATGAGCAGTTCTTC
>NA|TRBV28|many|TRBJ2-5
CASSWGAGETQYF
TGTGCCAGCAGCTGGGGGGCTGGGGAGACCCAGTACTTC
>NA|TRBV11-2|many|TRBJ2-1
CASSLAWVGNEQFF
TGTGCCAGCAGCTTAGCCTGGGTCGGTAATGAGCAGTTCTTC
>NA|TRBV6-5|NA|TRBJ2-4
CASSYSGTGINIQYF
TGTGCCAGCAGTTACTCGGGGACGGGCATAAACATTCAGTACTTC
>NA|TRBV7-8|many|TRBJ2-5
CASSQGVETQYF
TGTGCCAGCAGCCAAGGGGTGGAGACCCAGTACTTC
>NA|TRBV6-1|many|TRBJ2-2
CASSELQGQAGSGELFF
TGTGCCAGCAGTGAGCTCCAGGGACAAGCGGGGTCCGGGGAGCTGTTTTTT
>NA|TRBV7-9|NA|TRBJ1-5
CASSSPVFNQPRHF
TGTGCCAGCAGTTCCCCCGTCTTCAATCAGCCCCGGCATTTT
>NA|TRBV11-1|NA|TRBJ1-3
CASSLGWTVPYSGNTIYF
TGTGCCAGCAGCTTGGGATGGACAGTCCCTTACTCTGGAAACACCATATATTTT
>TRBD2|TRBV6-1|few|TRBJ2-7
CASSEWFGRRELGEQYF
TGTGCCAGCAGTGAATGGTTCGGAAGGCGGGAGTTAGGCGAGCAGTACTTC
>TRBD1|TRBV5-1|many|TRBJ1-2
CASSLQGSNYGYTF
TGCGCCAGCAGCTTACAGGGGAGCAACTATGGCTACACCTTC
>NA|TRBV12-3/TRBV12-4|NA|TRBJ1-6
CASSRTASNSPLHF
TGTGCCAGCAGTAGGACAGCGTCCAATTCACCCCTCCACTTT
>TRBD1|TRBV28|NA|TRBJ1-2
CASSLFRTGPNYGYTF
TGTGCCAGCAGTTTATTCCGGACAGGCCCTAACTATGGCTACACCTTC
>NA|TRBV2|many|TRBJ1-3
CATATLLSTIYF
TGTGCCACCGCCACCCTGTTGAGCACCATATATTTT
>NA|TRBV20-1|NA|TRBJ1-2
CSAPTAGQRYGYTF
TGCAGTGCCCCAACCGCGGGGCAAAGATATGGCTACACCTTC
>TRBD1|TRBV6-1|few|TRBJ2-7
CASWDRGSSYEQYF
TGTGCCAGCTGGGACAGGGGAAGCTCCTACGAGCAGTACTTC
>NA|TRBV30|NA|TRBJ2-2
CAWDRQTNTGELFF
TGTGCCTGGGATAGACAGACGAACACCGGGGAGCTGTTTTTT
>TRBD2|TRBV4-1|many|TRBJ2-3
CASSQRAGGLDTQYF
TGCGCCAGCAGCCAACGAGCGGGAGGGCTGGATACGCAGTATTTT
>TRBD1|TRBV29-1|medium-sized|TRBJ2-3
CSVGQGTDTQYF
TGCAGCGTGGGACAGGGCACAGATACGCAGTATTTT
>NA|TRBV9|many|TRBJ2-6
CASSGGQHSGANVLTF
TGTGCCAGCAGCGGCGGACAGCACTCTGGGGCCAACGTCCTGACTTTC
>NA|TRBV12-3/TRBV12-4|few|TRBJ1-1
CASSKRGPPFTEAFF
TGTGCCAGCAGCAAACGGGGGCCACCCTTCACTGAAGCTTTCTTT
>NA|TRBV19|many|TRBJ2-3
CASSGSGDRTDTQYF
TGTGCCAGTAGTGGAAGCGGAGACCGCACAGATACGCAGTATTTT
>NA|TRBV9|NA|TRBJ2-5
CASSSREVETQYF
TGTGCCAGCAGCTCCCGCGAAGTGGAGACCCAGTACTTC
>NA|TRBV20-1|NA|TRBJ1-5
CSASLAGDQPQHF
TGCAGTGCTAGTCTCGCTGGCGATCAGCCCCAGCATTTT
>NA|TRBV30|NA|TRBJ2-7
CAWSGGVYEQYF
TGTGCCTGGAGTGGGGGCGTCTACGAGCAGTACTTC
>TRBD1|TRBV6-2/TRBV6-3|NA|TRBJ2-1
CASSYTPPGGIYNEQFF
TGTGCCAGCAGTTACACTCCCCCAGGGGGTATCTACAATGAGCAGTTCTTC
>NA|TRBV12-3/TRBV12-4|few|TRBJ1-2
CASSPRENYGYTF
TGTGCCAGCAGTCCAAGGGAGAACTATGGCTACACCTTC
>TRBD1|TRBV20-1|NA|TRBJ1-6
CSASQGAPGSPLHF
TGCAGTGCTAGTCAGGGGGCTCCCGGTTCACCCCTCCACTTT
>TRBD1|TRBV30|many|TRBJ2-1
CAWKTGGFSSSYNEQFF
TGTGCCTGGAAGACAGGGGGCTTCTCCTCCTCCTACAATGAGCAGTTCTTC
>NA|TRBV5-6|many|TRBJ2-1
CASSNDLDNMVHNEQFF
TGTGCCAGCAGCAATGACCTGGACAATATGGTCCACAATGAGCAGTTCTTC
>NA|TRBV4-2|NA|TRBJ1-5
CASSQEGNVQPQHF
TGTGCCAGCAGCCAAGAGGGGAACGTTCAGCCCCAGCATTTT
>NA|TRBV28|many|TRBJ1-2
CASSEQGLSYGYTF
TGTGCCAGCTCGGAACAGGGACTAAGCTATGGCTACACCTTC
>TRBD1|TRBV7-8|NA|TRBJ1-2
CASSRDRGTYGYTF
TGTGCCAGCAGCCGGGACAGGGGGACCTATGGCTACACCTTC
>TRBD1|TRBV2|many|TRBJ1-2
CATRTGRNSYGYTF
TGTGCCACCCGGACAGGGCGAAACTCCTATGGCTACACCTTC
>TRBD2|TRBV11-2|NA|TRBJ2-1
CASRRLAGSSYNEQFF
TGTGCCAGCAGGCGACTAGCGGGAAGTTCCTACAATGAGCAGTTCTTC
>NA|TRBV7-2|NA|TRBJ2-3
CASSLGPAGGSLWQYF
TGTGCCAGCAGCTTAGGGCCAGCTGGGGGGAGCTTGTGGCAGTATTTT
>TRBD2|TRBV7-9|NA|TRBJ2-1
CASSSMGGEQFF
TGTGCCAGCAGCAGCATGGGAGGGGAGCAGTTCTTC
>NA|TRBV13|NA|TRBJ2-7
CASSLGRAEQYF
TGTGCCAGCAGCTTAGGCCGTGCCGAGCAGTACTTC
>NA|TRBV3-1|many|TRBJ2-3
CASSQDVAPDTQYF
TGTGCCAGCAGCCAAGATGTTGCTCCAGATACGCAGTATTTT
>NA|TRBV7-2|few|TRBJ2-7
CASSFSIGSSYEQYF
TGTGCCAGCAGCTTCTCTATCGGGAGCTCCTATGAGCAGTACTTC